This record concerns one T cell receptor (beta chain) sequence. The antigen is unknown. The data originate from a study of CD8 T cells in Susac syndrome. It was with random hexamers that roughly 0.5 to 1 ug RNA was reverse transcribed. An immunoSEQ multiplex PCR generated amplified TCR beta CDR3 products spanning 54 Vbeta and 13 Jbeta. TCRdb re-called the immunoSEQ multiplex PCR reads through MiXCR, storing one row per CDR3 protein. Among 120,000 or so distinct CDR3 sequences listed, about 95% were seen once. General study results and limits: Regarding the TCR sequencing and HLA analysis, the study admitted that a relatively small number of individuals were involved.

CD8+ and CD4+ T cells from blood underwent TCR beta sequencing, which was carried out in a high-throughput format. TEMRA cells were FACS-enriched, and CD8+ and CD4+ T cells were isolated negatively. Looked up from germline, CDR1 is SGHRS and CDR2 is YFSETQ. This CDR3 spans 17 amino acids. V was shortened by 0 bases and J by 2 bases, with 17 bases between the two germline ends. This TCR was sampled from a human donor in good health. Sequencing was carried out using CD4+ T cells from PBMCs. V gene TRBV5-1 combines with J gene TRBJ2-5; maybe TRBD2 (6 bases). The CDR3 DNA reads TGCGCCAGCAGCTTGGGACGTCAGGGAGGAGTTCAAGAGACCCAGTACTTC. Translating gives CASSLGRQGGVQETQYF. The variable domain in full, completed from reference TRBV5-1 and TRBJ2-5, reads KAGVTQTPRYLIKTRGQQVTLSCSPISGHRSVSWYQQTPGQGLQFLFEYFSETQRNKGNFPGRFSGRQFSNSRSEMNVSTLELGDSALYLCASSLGRQGGVQETQYFGPGTRLLVL.